The rows below give T cell receptor beta chains drawn from one sample of a study of T-cell memory formation after mild COVID-19. One entry per CDR3 protein results from TCRdb running MiXCR on the 5' RACE reads. The top ten clones hold 23% of a sample with a few hundred thousand distinct CDR3 sequences, approximately 19% of them seen once. Sequenced material: PBMCs or a T cell subset sorted from them (not recorded which). These TCRs come from a man younger than 30 who had mild COVID-19 (a few samples of this study predate the infection). Cell type and time point are not known. Each CDR3 is given with its conserved first and last residue. Each record gives: J gene, clone size, D gene, V gene, CDR3 protein, CDR3 DNA. D genes are given only for firm matches. Rows may omit the clone size; those that give it use once, few, many or a size class.

j_gene: TRBJ2-3
abundance: .
d_gene: .
v_gene: TRBV14
CDR3aa: CASSQVGLTDTQYF
CDR3nt: TGTGCCAGCAGCCAAGTAGGCTTAACAGATACGCAGTATTTT

j_gene: TRBJ2-5
abundance: .
d_gene: .
v_gene: TRBV4-3
CDR3aa: CASSQDQSGLETQYF
CDR3nt: TGCGCCAGCAGCCAAGATCAATCAGGTCTGGAGACCCAGTACTTC

j_gene: TRBJ2-7
abundance: few
d_gene: .
v_gene: TRBV5-1
CDR3aa: CASSLEMAGPTGEQYF
CDR3nt: TGCGCCAGCAGCTTGGAAATGGCAGGGCCAACGGGGGAGCAGTACTTC

j_gene: TRBJ1-2
abundance: few
d_gene: TRBD1
v_gene: TRBV19
CDR3aa: CASRRQGDNYGYTF
CDR3nt: TGTGCCAGTAGACGACAGGGCGATAACTATGGCTACACCTTC

j_gene: TRBJ2-4
abundance: many
d_gene: .
v_gene: TRBV7-2
CDR3aa: CASSLASQAAKNIQYF
CDR3nt: TGTGCCAGCAGCTTAGCGAGCCAGGCAGCCAAAAACATTCAGTACTTC

j_gene: TRBJ2-3
abundance: .
d_gene: TRBD1
v_gene: TRBV6-4
CDR3aa: CASSTGQGVADTQYF
CDR3nt: TGTGCCAGCAGTACCGGACAGGGGGTGGCAGATACGCAGTATTTT

j_gene: TRBJ2-7
abundance: .
d_gene: .
v_gene: TRBV7-2
CDR3aa: CASSPRVGRTSYEQYF
CDR3nt: TGTGCCAGCAGCCCCCGGGTTGGCAGGACCTCCTACGAGCAGTACTTC

j_gene: TRBJ2-4
abundance: few
d_gene: TRBD1
v_gene: TRBV6-6
CDR3aa: CASSWTGPQDIQYF
CDR3nt: TGTGCCAGCAGTTGGACAGGGCCCCAAGACATTCAGTACTTC

j_gene: TRBJ2-3
abundance: few
d_gene: .
v_gene: TRBV7-9
CDR3aa: CASSFPKSRQATDTQYF
CDR3nt: TGTGCCAGCAGCTTCCCCAAAAGTCGACAGGCCACAGATACGCAGTATTTT

j_gene: TRBJ2-1
abundance: many
d_gene: .
v_gene: TRBV24-1
CDR3aa: CATSLTGGYNEQFF
CDR3nt: TGTGCCACCAGTCTAACAGGCGGATACAATGAGCAGTTCTTC

j_gene: TRBJ2-1
abundance: .
d_gene: .
v_gene: TRBV9
CDR3aa: CASSARGDTSYNEQFF
CDR3nt: TGTGCCAGCAGCGCCCGTGGGGACACCTCCTACAATGAGCAGTTCTTC

j_gene: TRBJ2-3
abundance: many
d_gene: .
v_gene: TRBV5-6
CDR3aa: CASSWVDTQYF
CDR3nt: TGTGCCAGCAGCTGGGTGGATACGCAGTATTTT

j_gene: TRBJ2-3
abundance: few
d_gene: TRBD1
v_gene: TRBV15
CDR3aa: CATSDRVETDTQYF
CDR3nt: TGTGCCACCTCGGACAGGGTCGAGACAGATACGCAGTATTTT

j_gene: TRBJ1-2
abundance: .
d_gene: TRBD1
v_gene: TRBV12-3/TRBV12-4
CDR3aa: CASSPRDRGPYTF
CDR3nt: TGTGCCAGCAGTCCCAGGGACAGGGGACCCTACACCTTC

j_gene: TRBJ1-2
abundance: few
d_gene: TRBD1
v_gene: TRBV7-2
CDR3aa: CASSSAGGDNYGYTF
CDR3nt: TGTGCCAGCAGCTCCGCAGGGGGCGACAACTATGGCTACACCTTC

j_gene: TRBJ1-2
abundance: few
d_gene: TRBD1
v_gene: TRBV5-1
CDR3aa: CASSPRTGIPNYGYTF
CDR3nt: TGCGCCAGCAGCCCGAGGACAGGGATACCTAACTATGGCTACACCTTC

j_gene: TRBJ2-5
abundance: .
d_gene: .
v_gene: TRBV5-1
CDR3aa: CASSYESTQYF
CDR3nt: TGCGCCAGCAGCTACGAGAGCACCCAGTACTTC

j_gene: TRBJ1-5
abundance: .
d_gene: .
v_gene: TRBV4-3
CDR3aa: CASSQDRGPYSNQPQHF
CDR3nt: TGCGCCAGCAGCCAAGATAGAGGTCCGTATAGCAATCAGCCCCAGCATTTT

j_gene: TRBJ1-1
abundance: .
d_gene: .
v_gene: TRBV10-3
CDR3aa: CAISESKGRTEAFF
CDR3nt: TGTGCCATCAGTGAGTCGAAAGGGAGGACTGAAGCTTTCTTT

j_gene: TRBJ1-2
abundance: once
d_gene: .
v_gene: TRBV7-2
CDR3aa: CASSLDRGPYYGYTF
CDR3nt: TGTGCCAGCAGCTTAGACCGGGGGCCCTACTATGGCTACACCTTC

j_gene: TRBJ2-5
abundance: .
d_gene: .
v_gene: TRBV20-1
CDR3aa: CSARGTAKHETQYF
CDR3nt: TGCAGTGCTAGAGGGACAGCAAAACACGAGACCCAGTACTTC

j_gene: TRBJ1-2
abundance: few
d_gene: .
v_gene: TRBV4-2
CDR3aa: CASSQDSSGGGYGYTF
CDR3nt: TGTGCCAGCAGCCAAGATTCATCGGGAGGAGGCTATGGCTACACCTTC

j_gene: TRBJ2-7
abundance: few
d_gene: .
v_gene: TRBV4-1
CDR3aa: CASSLRTSYYEQYF
CDR3nt: TGCGCCAGCAGCCTGCGGACATCCTACTACGAGCAGTACTTC

j_gene: TRBJ2-3
abundance: .
d_gene: TRBD2
v_gene: TRBV6-6
CDR3aa: CASSFVPGQTSGGSDTQYF
CDR3nt: TGTGCCAGCAGCTTCGTTCCGGGACAGACTAGCGGGGGATCAGATACGCAGTATTTT

j_gene: TRBJ1-2
abundance: .
d_gene: .
v_gene: TRBV29-1
CDR3aa: CSGLDGNYGYTF
CDR3nt: TGCAGCGGCCTCGACGGAAACTATGGCTACACCTTC

j_gene: TRBJ1-5
abundance: .
d_gene: .
v_gene: TRBV27
CDR3aa: CASSLSPGLNQPQHF
CDR3nt: TGTGCCAGCAGTTTATCGCCGGGGCTCAATCAGCCCCAGCATTTT

j_gene: TRBJ1-2
abundance: .
d_gene: .
v_gene: TRBV7-2
CDR3aa: CASSSGGRDYGYTF
CDR3nt: TGTGCCAGCAGCTCGGGGGGGCGGGACTATGGCTACACCTTC

j_gene: TRBJ2-1
abundance: few
d_gene: TRBD2
v_gene: TRBV12-3/TRBV12-4
CDR3aa: CASSPLGGGAYNEQFF
CDR3nt: TGTGCCAGCAGTCCCTTGGGCGGGGGGGCCTACAATGAGCAGTTCTTC

j_gene: TRBJ2-1
abundance: few
d_gene: TRBD1
v_gene: TRBV7-3
CDR3aa: CASSLNLRQGANEQFF
CDR3nt: TGTGCCAGCAGCTTAAATCTGCGACAGGGGGCAAATGAGCAGTTCTTC

j_gene: TRBJ1-3
abundance: .
d_gene: TRBD1
v_gene: TRBV6-6
CDR3aa: CASRGQISGNTIYF
CDR3nt: TGTGCCAGCAGGGGACAGATCTCTGGAAACACCATATATTTT

j_gene: TRBJ2-5
abundance: .
d_gene: .
v_gene: TRBV7-9
CDR3aa: CASSLSAGSETQYF
CDR3nt: TGTGCCAGCAGCTTATCGGCAGGATCAGAGACCCAGTACTTC

j_gene: TRBJ1-5
abundance: .
d_gene: .
v_gene: TRBV20-1
CDR3aa: CSVKGVFNQPQHF
CDR3nt: TGCAGTGTTAAGGGGGTCTTCAATCAGCCCCAGCATTTT